What follows describes a single T cell receptor (beta chain). Its specificity is not known. The data were obtained in a study of cytomegalovirus exposure and HLA in healthy donors. The CDR3 runs 15 residues. V lost 5 bases, J lost 6 bases, and 6 bases stayed unmatched. CDR1 SEHNR and CDR2 FQNEAQ come from the germline V gene (reference sequence). This table comes from immunoSEQ multiplex PCR, and its TCRdb copy is limited to in-frame clones, with some not included. The sample lists a few hundred thousand clones, roughly 90% occurring once. Study-wide findings and caveats: Associated with cytomegalovirus, according to the listing, were 150 to 200 TCR beta chains. Using the classifier, cytomegalovirus status was reportedly diagnosed with high specificity and sensitivity. In a later analysis, first-cohort TCR clusters were found to tend to co-occur in the 130 or so validation repertoires. Many donors shared some public TCRs, even though most TCR sequences were rare.

The receptor's source is a woman younger than 35 in good health and CMV-seronegative. The sequenced material came from PBMCs. V is TRBV7-9 and J is TRBJ2-7; the match to TRBD2 covers 14 bases. The CDR3 reads CASSPGTSGRSEQYF. CDR3 sequence (DNA): TGTGCCAGCAGCCCCGGGACTAGCGGGAGATCCGAGCAGTACTTC.